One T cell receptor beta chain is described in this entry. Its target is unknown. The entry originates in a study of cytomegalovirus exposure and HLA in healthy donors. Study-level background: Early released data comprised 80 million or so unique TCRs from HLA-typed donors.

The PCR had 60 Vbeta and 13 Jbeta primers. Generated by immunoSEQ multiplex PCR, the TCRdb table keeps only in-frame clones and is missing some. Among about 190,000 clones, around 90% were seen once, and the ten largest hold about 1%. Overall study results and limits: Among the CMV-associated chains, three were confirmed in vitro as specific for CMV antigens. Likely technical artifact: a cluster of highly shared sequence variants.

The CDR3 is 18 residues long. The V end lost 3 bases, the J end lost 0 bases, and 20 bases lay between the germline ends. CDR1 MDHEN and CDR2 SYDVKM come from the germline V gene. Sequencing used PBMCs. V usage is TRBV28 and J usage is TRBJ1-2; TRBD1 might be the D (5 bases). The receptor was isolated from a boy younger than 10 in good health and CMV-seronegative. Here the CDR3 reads CASSFFSGLGSANYGYTF. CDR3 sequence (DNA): TGTGCCAGCAGTTTTTTTTCAGGGTTGGGATCGGCTAACTATGGCTACACCTTC.